A selection of T cell receptor beta chains follows, all from one sample in a study of cytomegalovirus exposure and HLA in healthy donors. Only in-frame clones appear in the TCRdb table, and some are missing; sequencing was by immunoSEQ multiplex PCR. The repertoire holds 150,000 to 200,000 clones, approximately 84% seen once, with more than 2% in the top ten. Material: PBMCs. The origin of the receptors is a man between 18 and 29 years old in good health and CMV-seropositive. Both conserved end residues are part of each CDR3. The order of the fields is J gene, CDR3 length, V gene, CDR3 protein.

TRBJ2-5,16,TRBV9,CASSAHSGLTQETQYF
TRBJ1-4,12,TRBV14,CASSQVGQKLFF
TRBJ2-1,16,TRBV18,CASSLPRGGAYNEQFF
TRBJ2-1,12,TRBV19,CASSIGGVEQFF
TRBJ2-1,15,TRBV19,CATRSTSGGAGEQFF
TRBJ2-7,12,TRBV18,CASSTSSYEQYF
TRBJ1-1,18,TRBV14,CASSQDRRQGVQNTEAFF
TRBJ2-1,14,TRBV7-2,CASSLSTGVNEQFF
TRBJ1-5,13,TRBV27,CASSLQGYQPQHF
TRBJ2-2,18,TRBV11-3,CASNLEGRRAGGTGELFF
TRBJ2-7,14,TRBV5-1,CASSVGGDYYEQYF
TRBJ2-1,12,TRBV11-3,CASSNRVNEQFF
TRBJ2-3,12,TRBV6-1,CASRSTGDTQYF
TRBJ2-5,17,TRBV27,CASSFRGVGAERETQYF
TRBJ2-1,15,TRBV27,CASRRAASSYNEQFF
TRBJ2-7,16,TRBV7-9,CSSSSDLGTGQAEQYF
TRBJ2-5,14,TRBV18,CASWRGGPQETQYF